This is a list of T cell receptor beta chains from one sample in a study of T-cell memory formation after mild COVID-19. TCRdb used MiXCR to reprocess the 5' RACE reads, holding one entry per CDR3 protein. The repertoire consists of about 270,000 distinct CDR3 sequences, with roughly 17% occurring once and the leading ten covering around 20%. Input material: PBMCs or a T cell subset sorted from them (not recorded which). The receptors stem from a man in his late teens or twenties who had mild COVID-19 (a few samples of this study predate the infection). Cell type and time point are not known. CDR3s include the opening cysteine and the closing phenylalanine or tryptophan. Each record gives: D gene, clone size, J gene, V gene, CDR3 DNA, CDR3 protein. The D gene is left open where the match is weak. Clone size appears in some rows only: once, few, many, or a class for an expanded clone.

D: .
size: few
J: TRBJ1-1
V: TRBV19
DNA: TGTGCCAGTACGGGGTTCACTGAAGCTTTCTTT
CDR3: CASTGFTEAFF

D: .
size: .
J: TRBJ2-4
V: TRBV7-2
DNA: TGTGCCAGCAGCTTAGGGCAGGCTGGTCGATACTGGTTC
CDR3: CASSLGQAGRYWF

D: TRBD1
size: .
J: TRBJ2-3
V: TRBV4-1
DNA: TGCGCCAGCAGCCAAGGGACAGGGGTATCCCAGCCGGATTTT
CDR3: CASSQGTGVSQPDF

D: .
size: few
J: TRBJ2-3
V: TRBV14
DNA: TGTGCCAGCAGCCAAGCTACAGTTAGGATTACAGATACGCAGTATTTT
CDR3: CASSQATVRITDTQYF

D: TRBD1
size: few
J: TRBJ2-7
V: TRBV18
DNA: TGTGCCAGCTCACCCACCGGGACAGCCTACGAGCAGTACTTC
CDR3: CASSPTGTAYEQYF

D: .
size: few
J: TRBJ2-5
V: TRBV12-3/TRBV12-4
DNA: TGTGCCAGCAGATCGTCGGGTCGAGAGACCCAGTACTTC
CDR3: CASRSSGRETQYF

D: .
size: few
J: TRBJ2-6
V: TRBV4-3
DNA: TGCGCCAGCAGCCCCGTTCGTGGGGCCAACGTCCTGACTTTC
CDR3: CASSPVRGANVLTF

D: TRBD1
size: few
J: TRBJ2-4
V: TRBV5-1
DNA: TGCGCCAGCAGCTCGGACGGACAGGGGATTGGCATTCAGTACTTC
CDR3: CASSSDGQGIGIQYF

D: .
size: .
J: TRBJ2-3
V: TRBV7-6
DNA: TGTGCCAGCAGCCACTGGGGGGAAGATACGCAGTATTTT
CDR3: CASSHWGEDTQYF

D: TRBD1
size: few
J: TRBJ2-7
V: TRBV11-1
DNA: TGTGCCAGCAGCTTACCCGACAGGGGTGTAACCTACGAGCAGTACTTC
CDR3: CASSLPDRGVTYEQYF

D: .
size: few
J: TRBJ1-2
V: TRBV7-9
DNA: TGTGCCAGCAGCTTAAGGCTGGACAGCTATGGCTACACCTTC
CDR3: CASSLRLDSYGYTF

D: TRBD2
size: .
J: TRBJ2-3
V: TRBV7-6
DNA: TGTGCCAGCATGCCCCTAGCGGCGACCTTCACAGATACGCAGTATTTT
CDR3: CASMPLAATFTDTQYF

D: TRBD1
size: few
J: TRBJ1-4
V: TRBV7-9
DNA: TGTGCCAGCAGCTTAGCGCTGGGACAGACGATTGAAAAACTGTTTTTT
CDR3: CASSLALGQTIEKLFF

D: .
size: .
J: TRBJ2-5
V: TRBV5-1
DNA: TGCGCCAGCAGCACGGACGGAGAGACCCAGTACTTC
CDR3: CASSTDGETQYF

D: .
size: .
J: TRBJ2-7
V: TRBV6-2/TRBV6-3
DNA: TGTGCCAGCAGTCGGGCTTACGAGCAGTACTTC
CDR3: CASSRAYEQYF

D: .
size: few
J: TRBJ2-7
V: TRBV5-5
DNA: TGTGCCAGCAGCCTTACACCGGGACCCATACCTACGGAGCAGTACTTC
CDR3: CASSLTPGPIPTEQYF

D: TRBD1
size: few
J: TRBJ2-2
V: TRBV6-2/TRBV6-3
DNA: TGTGCCAGCAGTTATTATCCCGGGACAGGAAACACCGGGGAGCTGTTTTTT
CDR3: CASSYYPGTGNTGELFF

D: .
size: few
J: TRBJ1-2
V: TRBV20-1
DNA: TGCAGTGCTAGTCAGGGACTGGACTATGGCTACACCTTC
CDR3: CSASQGLDYGYTF

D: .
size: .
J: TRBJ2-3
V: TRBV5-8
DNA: TGTGCCAGCAGCTTAGGACTGAGCGGCACAGATACGCAGTATTTT
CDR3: CASSLGLSGTDTQYF

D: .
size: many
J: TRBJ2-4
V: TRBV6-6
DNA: TGTGCCAGCAGTCCGAGTCCGAACATTCAGTACTTC
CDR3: CASSPSPNIQYF

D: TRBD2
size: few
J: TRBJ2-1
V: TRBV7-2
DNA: TGTGCCAGCAGCTTCGCGGGGGGCTGGAGGTTCTTC
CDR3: CASSFAGGWRFF

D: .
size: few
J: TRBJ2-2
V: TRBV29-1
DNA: TGCAGCGTGGTTAGCCCGAACACCGGGGAGCTGTTTTTT
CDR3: CSVVSPNTGELFF

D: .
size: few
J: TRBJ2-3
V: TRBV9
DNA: TGTGCCAGCAGCGCGGACGGCCTGGATACGCAGTATTTT
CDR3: CASSADGLDTQYF

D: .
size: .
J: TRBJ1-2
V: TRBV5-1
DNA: TGCGCCAGCAGCTTGGAACATGCAGGGGAATATGGCTACACCTTC
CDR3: CASSLEHAGEYGYTF

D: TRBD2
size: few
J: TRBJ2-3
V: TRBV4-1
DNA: TGCGCCAGCAGCCAAGGTGGGCGGGGGGGCCCAGATACGCAGTATTTT
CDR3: CASSQGGRGGPDTQYF

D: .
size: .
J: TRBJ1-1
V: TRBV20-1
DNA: TGCAGTGCTAGAGTTTCGGCCCCCACTGAAGCTTTCTTT
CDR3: CSARVSAPTEAFF

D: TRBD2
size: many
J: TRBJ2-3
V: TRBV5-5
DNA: TGTGCCAGCAGCCAAGCAGGTAGCGGGGAGGTAGATACGCAGTATTTT
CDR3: CASSQAGSGEVDTQYF

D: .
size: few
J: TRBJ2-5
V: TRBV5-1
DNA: TGCGCCAGCAGCTTAACCAGTGAAGAGACCCAGTACTTC
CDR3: CASSLTSEETQYF

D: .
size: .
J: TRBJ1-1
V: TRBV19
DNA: TGTGCCAGTAAGAGTGGGGACGAAGCTTTCTTT
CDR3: CASKSGDEAFF

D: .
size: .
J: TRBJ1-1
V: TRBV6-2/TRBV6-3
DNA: TGTGCCAGCAGATCCCATGTCCCTGAAGCTTTCTTT
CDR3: CASRSHVPEAFF

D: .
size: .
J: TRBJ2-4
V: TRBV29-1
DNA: TGCAGCGTTGAAGACTCCGGTCGGGGTGGCAAAAACATTCAGTACTTC
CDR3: CSVEDSGRGGKNIQYF

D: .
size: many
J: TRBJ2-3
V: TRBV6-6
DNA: TGTGCCAGCAGTTACATCCGGGGGGCCCAGGGTCCAGATACGCAGTATTTT
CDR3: CASSYIRGAQGPDTQYF

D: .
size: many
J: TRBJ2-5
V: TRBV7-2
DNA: TGTGCCAGCAGCTTAGGGAGCTTTCTAGAGACCCAGTACTTC
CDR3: CASSLGSFLETQYF

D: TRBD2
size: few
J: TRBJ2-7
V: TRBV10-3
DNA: TGTGCCATCAGTCCCGGGGGGGCTGGGTACGAGCAGTACTTC
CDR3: CAISPGGAGYEQYF

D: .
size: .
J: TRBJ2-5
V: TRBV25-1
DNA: TGTGCCAGCAGCGGTCAGGTGGCCCAGTACTTC
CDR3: CASSGQVAQYF

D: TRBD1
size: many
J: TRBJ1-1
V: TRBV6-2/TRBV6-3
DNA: TGTGCCAGCGGACAGGGGCCGTGGACTGAAGCTTTCTTT
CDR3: CASGQGPWTEAFF

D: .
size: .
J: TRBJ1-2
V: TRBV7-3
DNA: TGTGCCAGCAGTGATGGGAGTGGGTATGGCTACACCTTC
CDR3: CASSDGSGYGYTF

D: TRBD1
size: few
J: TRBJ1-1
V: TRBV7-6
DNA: TGTGCCAGCAGCTCCTTCACAGGGGGAGGCACTGAAGCTTTCTTT
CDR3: CASSSFTGGGTEAFF

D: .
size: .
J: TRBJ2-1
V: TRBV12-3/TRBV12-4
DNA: TGTGCCAGCAGTCGTGGGGCCTCTAAGGTCAATGAGCAGTTCTTC
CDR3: CASSRGASKVNEQFF

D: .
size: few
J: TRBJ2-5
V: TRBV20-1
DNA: TGCAGTGCTAGAGTCCCCGTTGCGGGGCGAGAGACCCAGTACTTC
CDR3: CSARVPVAGRETQYF

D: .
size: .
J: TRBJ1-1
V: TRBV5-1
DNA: TGCGCCAGCAGCTTGGTCGGGGGTCTTAACACTGAAGCTTTCTTT
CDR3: CASSLVGGLNTEAFF

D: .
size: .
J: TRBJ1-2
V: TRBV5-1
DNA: TGCGCCAGCAGCACTGCTTCGAACTATGGCTACACCTTC
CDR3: CASSTASNYGYTF

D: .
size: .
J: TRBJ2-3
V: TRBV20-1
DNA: TGCAGTGCTAGCGACGGGGGACGCACAGATACGCAGTATTTT
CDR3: CSASDGGRTDTQYF

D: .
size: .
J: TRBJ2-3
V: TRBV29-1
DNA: TGCAGCGTTGTTTACTACACAGATACGCAGTATTTT
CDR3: CSVVYYTDTQYF

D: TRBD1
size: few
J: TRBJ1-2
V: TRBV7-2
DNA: TGTGCCAGCAGCATAAACCCGGGACAGAGCTATGGCTACACCTTC
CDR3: CASSINPGQSYGYTF

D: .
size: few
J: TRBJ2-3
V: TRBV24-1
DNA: TGTGCCACCAGCGACCCAGGGGATTCAGATACGCAGTATTTT
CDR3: CATSDPGDSDTQYF